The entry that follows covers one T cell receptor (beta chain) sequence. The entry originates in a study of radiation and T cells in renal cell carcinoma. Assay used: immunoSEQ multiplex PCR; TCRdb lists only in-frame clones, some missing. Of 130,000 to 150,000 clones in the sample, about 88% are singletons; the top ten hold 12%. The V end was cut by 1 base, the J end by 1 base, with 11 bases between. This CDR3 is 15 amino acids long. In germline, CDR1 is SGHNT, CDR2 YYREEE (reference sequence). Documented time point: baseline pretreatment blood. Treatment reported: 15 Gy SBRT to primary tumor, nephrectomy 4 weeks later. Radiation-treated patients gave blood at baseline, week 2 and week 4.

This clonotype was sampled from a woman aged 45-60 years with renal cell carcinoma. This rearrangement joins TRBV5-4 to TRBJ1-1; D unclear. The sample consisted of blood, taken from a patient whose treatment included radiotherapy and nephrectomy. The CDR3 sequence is CASSLRLTQNTEAFF. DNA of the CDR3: TGTGCCAGCAGCTTGAGGCTGACTCAGAACACTGAAGCTTTCTTT.